The 17 T cell receptor beta chains given below trace back to one sample, sequenced in a study of T-cell reconstitution after alpha-beta-depleted transplantation in children. TCRbeta library construction was performed incorporating unique molecular identifiers. TCRdb itself ran the PCR reads through MiXCR, one entry per CDR3 protein. The table records 670,000 or so distinct CDR3 sequences, roughly 13% of them present only once. The sample consisted of PBMCs, taken before TCRalphabeta/CD19-depleted stem cell transplant. Every receptor here comes from a girl aged 2 to 10 with congenital amegakaryocytic thrombocytopenia, due to receive a stem cell transplant.

This clonotype has ten or more counts. The chain combines TRBV12-3 or TRBV12-4 with TRBJ1-5, with 7 bases fitting TRBD1. CDR3 length: 13 residues. J gave up 0 bases and V 10 bases, and 3 bases lay outside the gene matches. CDR3 amino acids: CAIRGDSNQPQHF. The DNA of the CDR3 is TGTGCCATCAGGGGGGATAGCAATCAGCCCCAGCATTTT.

The table lists this clonotype with many counts. This chain joins TRBV6-2 or TRBV6-3 and TRBJ2-5, with 11 bases that match TRBD2. This CDR3 contains 16 residues. Germline CDR1 reads MNHEY; CDR2 reads SVGEGT. J gave up 2 bases and V 2 bases, and 4 bases lay outside the gene matches. The DNA of the CDR3 is TGTGCCAGCAGTTACCGACTAGCGGGACCACAAGAGACCCAGTACTTC. Its translation is CASSYRLAGPQETQYF.

The CDR3 loop is CASSPPGDYGYTF. The CDR3 DNA follows: TGTGCCAGCAGTCCTCCAGGGGACTATGGCTACACCTTC. The rearrangement uses TRBV28 and TRBJ1-2; TRBD1 might be the D (6 bases). Germline V gene sequence: CDR1 MDHEN, CDR2 SYDVKM. Trimming removed 5 bases from V and 3 bases from J, with 10 bases in between. The CDR3 totals 13 residues.

The gene calls are TRBV14 and TRBJ2-3; 10 nucleotides line up with TRBD2. The CDR3 spans 20 residues. Germline V gene sequence: CDR1 SGHDN, CDR2 FVKESK. With 4 bases clipped from V and 2 bases from J, the junction kept 18 bases outside the gene matches. CDR3 residues: CASSLGPTSGAAAFTDTQYF. CDR3 in DNA: TGTGCCAGCAGCCTTGGACCTACTAGCGGGGCCGCAGCCTTCACAGATACGCAGTATTTT. The full variable domain, completed using reference TRBV14 and TRBJ2-3, is EAGVTQFPSHSVIEKGQTVTLRCDPISGHDNLYWYRRVMGKEIKFLLHFVKESKQDESGMPNNRFLAERTGGTYSTLKVQPAELEDSGVYFCASSLGPTSGAAAFTDTQYFGPGTRLTVL.

The chain uses TRBV12-3 or TRBV12-4 and TRBJ1-1; TRBD1 matches 7 bases. CDR3 length equals 14 residues. Germline trimming cut 5 bases from V and 4 bases from J; bases unmatched to any gene: 7. CDR3 DNA: TGTGCCAGCAGTACGGACAGGTCCCTCACTGAAGCTTTCTTT. Its protein is CASSTDRSLTEAFF.

The V call is TRBV20-1, the J call TRBJ2-5; 11 bases map to TRBD2. CDR1 is DFQATT and CDR2 is SNEGSKA in the germline V gene (reference sequence). CDR3 size: 18 residues. V was pared by 3 bases and J by 3 bases, with 15 bases of the junction left unmatched. The DNA for the CDR3 is TGCAGTGCTAGGGTTTGGCAGACGGTGACTAGCGGGGAAGAGACCCAGTACTTC. This sequence encodes CSARVWQTVTSGEETQYF.

This clonotype was recorded at least ten times. This chain links TRBV5-1 with TRBJ2-1; 9 bases map to TRBD2. Germline CDR1 SGHRS, CDR2 YFSETQ. The CDR3 covers 15 residues. J was trimmed by 6 bases and V by 3 bases; bases with no gene match: 7. CDR3 in amino acids: CASSSLGGRANEQFF. In nucleotides, the CDR3 is TGCGCCAGCAGCTCTCTCGGCGGGAGGGCCAATGAGCAGTTCTTC. Full variable domain (rest looked up from reference TRBV5-1 and TRBJ2-1): KAGVTQTPRYLIKTRGQQVTLSCSPISGHRSVSWYQQTPGQGLQFLFEYFSETQRNKGNFPGRFSGRQFSNSRSEMNVSTLELGDSALYLCASSSLGGRANEQFFGPGTRLTVL.

The chain couples TRBV7-9 to TRBJ1-5; TRBD1 aligns across 11 bases. Germline V CDR1 and CDR2: SEHNR, FQNEAQ (reference sequence). The length of the CDR3 is 14 residues. With V trimmed by 5 bases and J by 9 bases, 6 bases remained unmatched. This chain's CDR3 is CASSTGTGGGPQHF. In DNA form, the CDR3 reads TGTGCCAGCAGCACCGGGACAGGGGGAGGGCCCCAGCATTTT.

The table lists this clonotype with many counts. The chain couples TRBV10-3 to TRBJ2-5, with TRBD2 matching 8 bases. The CDR3 extends over 15 amino acids. The germline gives CDR1 ENHRY, CDR2 SYGVKD. The trim removed 2 bases at V and 5 bases at J, leaving 7 bases unmatched. The DNA for the CDR3 is TGTGCCATCAGTGAGGGACTAGCCGAGGTGGAGACCCAGTACTTC. Its protein product is CAISEGLAEVETQYF.

This clonotype was observed at least ten times. The gene calls are TRBV5-1 and TRBJ2-2, with 12 bases fitting TRBD2. V trimming: 4 bases; J trimming: 4 bases; junction bases outside the gene matches: 11. Germline V gene sequence: CDR1 SGHRS, CDR2 YFSETQ. This CDR3 is 18 amino acids long. The CDR3 reads CASSRTLLAGGSTGELFF. The CDR3 DNA follows: TGCGCCAGCAGCCGGACACTCCTAGCGGGAGGGTCCACCGGGGAGCTGTTTTTT.

The chain combines TRBV15 with TRBJ2-5; D gene unclear. CDR1 is LNHNV and CDR2 is YYDKDF in the germline V gene (reference sequence). The germline V and J ends were trimmed by 3 bases and 0 bases, with 8 bases remaining between them. There are 14 residues in the CDR3. CDR3 in amino acids: CATSRVLDQETQYF. The CDR3 region has the DNA TGTGCCACCAGCAGGGTTTTAGACCAAGAGACCCAGTACTTC.

This clonotype has a count of ten or more. This rearrangement joins TRBV6-1 to TRBJ2-7; tentatively, D is TRBD1 (6 bases). Germline CDR1 MNHNS, CDR2 SASEGT. This CDR3 spans 13 amino acids. The V end was cut by 7 bases, the J end by 2 bases, with 12 bases between. The CDR3 DNA is TGTGCCAGCACCGAGACAGGTACCTACGAGCAGTACTTC. It codes for CASTETGTYEQYF.

Many counts were recorded for this clonotype. V usage is TRBV5-1 and J usage is TRBJ2-3; 11 bases map to TRBD2. This CDR3 has 16 amino acids. CDR1 and CDR2 (germline): SGHRS, YFSETQ. Germline trimming cut 0 bases from V and 5 bases from J; bases unmatched to any gene: 5. The CDR3 protein is CASSLVTSGSIDTQYF. CDR3 coding DNA: TGCGCCAGCAGCTTGGTTACTAGCGGGAGTATAGATACGCAGTATTTT. Full variable domain (missing parts from reference TRBV5-1 and TRBJ2-3): KAGVTQTPRYLIKTRGQQVTLSCSPISGHRSVSWYQQTPGQGLQFLFEYFSETQRNKGNFPGRFSGRQFSNSRSEMNVSTLELGDSALYLCASSLVTSGSIDTQYFGPGTRLTVL.

There are many counts of this clonotype. V gene TRBV20-1 combines with J gene TRBJ2-1, with TRBD2 matching over 11 bases. This CDR3 has 16 amino acids. After removal of 0 bases from V and 8 bases from J, the junction contained 9 bases not matched to a gene. In germline, CDR1 is DFQATT, CDR2 SNEGSKA (reference sequence). In nucleotides, the CDR3 is TGCAGTGCTAGAGATTTACAGACTAGCGGGAATGATGAGCAGTTCTTC. Protein sequence: CSARDLQTSGNDEQFF.

This clonotype was recorded many times. This chain joins TRBV5-1 and TRBJ2-3; 10 bases align to TRBD2. J was trimmed by 5 bases and V by 7 bases; bases with no gene match: 13. Germline V lookup: CDR1 SGHRS, CDR2 YFSETQ. This CDR3 spans 16 amino acids. In DNA form, the CDR3 reads TGCGCCAGCCGTAAAAGCGGGAGGGCCCTGCAAGATACGCAGTATTTT. It yields the protein CASRKSGRALQDTQYF.

This chain joins TRBV2 and TRBJ1-1; no firm D call. Trimming stripped 3 bases from V and 0 bases from J, with 8 bases between. Germline assignment: CDR1 SNHLY and CDR2 FYNNEI. CDR3 length: 14 residues. The CDR3 nucleotides read TGTGCCAGCAGTGATGGGGTTATGAACACTGAAGCTTTCTTT. Translated: CASSDGVMNTEAFF.

This clonotype was detected many times. This sequence joins TRBV20-1 and TRBJ2-3; D uncertain. The CDR3 is made up of 14 amino acids. Trimming pared 7 bases from V and 0 bases from J, leaving 14 bases between. Germline V CDR1 and CDR2: DFQATT, SNEGSKA (reference sequence). This CDR3 reads CSVTQPSSTDTQYF. The CDR3 nucleotides read TGCAGTGTTACCCAACCCTCTAGCACAGATACGCAGTATTTT.